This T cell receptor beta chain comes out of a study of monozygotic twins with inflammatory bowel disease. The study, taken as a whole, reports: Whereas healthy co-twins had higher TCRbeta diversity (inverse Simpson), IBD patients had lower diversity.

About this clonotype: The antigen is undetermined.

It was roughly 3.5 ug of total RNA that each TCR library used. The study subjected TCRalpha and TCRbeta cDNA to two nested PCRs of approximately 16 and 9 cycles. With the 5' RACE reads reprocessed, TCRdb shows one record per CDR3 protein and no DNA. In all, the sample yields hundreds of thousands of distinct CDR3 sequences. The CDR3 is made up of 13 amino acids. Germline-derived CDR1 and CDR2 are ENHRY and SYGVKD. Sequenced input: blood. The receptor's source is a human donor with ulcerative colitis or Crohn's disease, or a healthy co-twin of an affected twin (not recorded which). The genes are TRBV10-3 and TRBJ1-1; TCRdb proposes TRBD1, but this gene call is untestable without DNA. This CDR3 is CAINGGLNTEAFF.